This is a list of T cell receptor beta chains from one sample in a study of identical twins. From the 5' RACE reads, TCRdb called clonotypes with MiXCR, one entry per CDR3 protein. The sample yields some 500,000 distinct CDR3 sequences, 14% seen once. The same sample was also used in a study of yellow fever vaccine responses in identical twins.

The sequenced sample was CD4+ T cells sorted from blood. These receptor sequences come from a young woman in good health. CDR3s include the opening cysteine and the closing phenylalanine or tryptophan.

TRBJ2-3,TRBV3-1,CASSPGLAEFTDTQYF
TRBJ2-7,TRBV28,CASAPNYRNEQYF
TRBJ2-5,TRBV5-1,CASSPSIQETQYF
TRBJ2-1,TRBV7-2,CASSSGPEQFF
TRBJ2-7,TRBV5-5,CASSTGGSSSSYEQYF
TRBJ2-1,TRBV24-1,CATSDLTKGARENEQFF
TRBJ2-1,TRBV18,CASSRTNPPYNEQFF
TRBJ1-2,TRBV11-2,CASSSWTGYGYTF
TRBJ1-4,TRBV4-2,CASSQEIQGWGNEKLFF
TRBJ1-2,TRBV6-5,CASSYDRGYGYTF
TRBJ2-1,TRBV5-1,CASTLLAGSYNEQFF
TRBJ2-2,TRBV18,CASSPGTVANTGELFF
TRBJ2-7,TRBV18,CASSPTPQGSYEQYF
TRBJ2-5,TRBV7-2,CASSYFSGQETRYF
TRBJ2-2,TRBV14,CASSQDPTLRATGELFF
TRBJ2-7,TRBV25-1,CASSGALGEQYF
TRBJ2-5,TRBV7-2,CASGQGQTQYF
TRBJ2-7,TRBV27,CASSWQGEYEQYF
TRBJ1-1,TRBV7-9,CASSLARAANTEAFF
TRBJ1-5,TRBV5-1,CASSPRDSGQPQHF
TRBJ2-3,TRBV6-5,CASSYAGLAATDTQYF
TRBJ2-7,TRBV5-1,CASSLSAGIPNEQYF